This TCR beta chain came from a study of T cell changes during pregnancy in multiple sclerosis. Produced via immunoSEQ multiplex PCR; TCRdb's table is partial and in-frame only. There are approximately 98,000 clones in the sample; around 90% occur only once, and 2% to 3% lies in the top ten. The clonotype was recovered from a female donor in good health, enrolled as a control in a pregnancy study. Source: peripheral blood, taken after pregnancy.

The CDR3 bases are TGTGCCAGTAGTATTTGGGACAACCCCTACAATGAGCAGTTCTTC. Amino acids: CASSIWDNPYNEQFF. The chain uses TRBV19 and TRBJ2-1; TRBD1 is a possible D gene (6 bases). The CDR3 spans 15 residues. Germline values: CDR1 LNHDA, CDR2 SQIVND (reference sequence). Between the trimmed V and J ends, which lost 3 bases and 2 bases, there was a span of 11 bases.